A selection of T cell receptor beta chains follows, all from one sample in a study of OX40 agonist ivuxolimab in advanced cancers. Repertoires were generated with immunoSEQ multiplex PCR, while TCRdb's copy carries only in-frame clones and drops some. The data hold around 140,000 clones, with about nine tenths observed a single time. The sample here was CD4+ or CD8+ T cells sorted from blood, taken in a trial of the OX40 agonist ivuxolimab. These receptors were obtained from an adult with an advanced solid tumor such as melanoma, head and neck, liver or kidney cancer. CDR3s include the opening cysteine and the closing phenylalanine or tryptophan. The order of the fields is V gene, J gene, clone size, D gene, CDR3 protein, CDR3 DNA. D genes are given only for firm matches. Clone size is given for some rows only: seen once, a few or many times, or a class if the clone is expanded.

v_call: TRBV28; j_call: TRBJ2-7; clone_size: -; d_call: TRBD1; cdr3_aa: CASSFTGGGYEQYF; cdr3_nt: TGTGCCAGCAGTTTTACAGGGGGCGGCTACGAGCAGTACTTC
v_call: TRBV10-3; j_call: TRBJ2-1; clone_size: -; d_call: TRBD2; cdr3_aa: CASSGTSGSSNNEQFF; cdr3_nt: TGTGCCTCGTCCGGGACTAGCGGGAGTTCCAACAATGAGCAGTTCTTC
v_call: TRBV5-6; j_call: TRBJ1-4; clone_size: -; d_call: -; cdr3_aa: CASSPGVPSEKLFF; cdr3_nt: TGTGCCAGCAGCCCCGGGGTGCCGAGTGAAAAACTGTTTTTT
v_call: TRBV5-1; j_call: TRBJ1-2; clone_size: -; d_call: -; cdr3_aa: CASSLLATATYGYTF; cdr3_nt: TGCGCCAGCAGCTTGTTGGCGACCGCGACCTATGGCTACACCTTC
v_call: TRBV4-2; j_call: TRBJ1-4; clone_size: -; d_call: -; cdr3_aa: CASSQDGAGLNEKLFF; cdr3_nt: TGTGCCAGCAGCCAAGATGGAGCGGGATTAAATGAAAAACTGTTTTTT
v_call: TRBV28; j_call: TRBJ2-7; clone_size: -; d_call: TRBD2; cdr3_aa: CASSRAGSVQEQYF; cdr3_nt: TGTGCCAGCAGTCGAGCGGGAAGCGTCCAAGAGCAGTACTTC
v_call: TRBV7-2; j_call: TRBJ2-1; clone_size: -; d_call: TRBD2; cdr3_aa: CASSSLTSPHNEQFF; cdr3_nt: TGTGCCAGCAGCTCCTTGACTAGCCCCCACAATGAGCAGTTCTTC
v_call: TRBV7-9; j_call: TRBJ1-1; clone_size: -; d_call: -; cdr3_aa: CASSSRDTDTEAFF; cdr3_nt: TGTGCCAGCAGCAGCCGGGACACCGACACTGAAGCTTTCTTT
v_call: TRBV6-4; j_call: TRBJ2-1; clone_size: -; d_call: TRBD2; cdr3_aa: CASSLIAGPYNEQFF; cdr3_nt: TGTGCCAGCAGTCTTATAGCGGGCCCCTACAATGAGCAGTTCTTC
v_call: TRBV19; j_call: TRBJ1-3; clone_size: -; d_call: -; cdr3_aa: CASSWGRGSGNTIYF; cdr3_nt: TGTGCCAGTAGCTGGGGCAGAGGATCTGGAAACACCATATATTTT
v_call: TRBV6-1; j_call: TRBJ2-7; clone_size: -; d_call: TRBD2; cdr3_aa: CASTGTTYEQYF; cdr3_nt: TGTGCCAGCACCGGGACTACCTACGAGCAGTACTTC
v_call: TRBV28; j_call: TRBJ2-7; clone_size: -; d_call: -; cdr3_aa: CASSSSGGRIPYEQYF; cdr3_nt: TGTGCCAGCAGTTCCTCCGGGGGGCGCATACCTTACGAGCAGTACTTC
v_call: TRBV6-6; j_call: TRBJ2-5; clone_size: -; d_call: -; cdr3_aa: CASSYSGGDQETQYF; cdr3_nt: TGTGCCAGCAGTTACTCTGGCGGGGACCAAGAGACCCAGTACTTC
v_call: TRBV9; j_call: TRBJ2-7; clone_size: -; d_call: TRBD1; cdr3_aa: CASSVGTGGQYEQYF; cdr3_nt: TGTGCCAGCAGCGTGGGGACAGGGGGCCAATACGAGCAGTACTTC
v_call: TRBV5-4; j_call: TRBJ2-1; clone_size: -; d_call: -; cdr3_aa: CASSFAGSSYNEQFF; cdr3_nt: TGTGCCAGCAGCTTTGCCGGGAGCTCCTACAATGAGCAGTTCTTC
v_call: TRBV7-3; j_call: TRBJ2-1; clone_size: once; d_call: TRBD2; cdr3_aa: CASKSTGTSDYNEQFF; cdr3_nt: TGTGCCAGCAAATCTACCGGGACTAGCGACTACAATGAGCAGTTCTTC
v_call: TRBV19; j_call: TRBJ2-1; clone_size: -; d_call: TRBD2; cdr3_aa: CASSIAAPQLAGVGEQFF; cdr3_nt: TGTGCCAGTAGTATAGCTGCCCCCCAACTAGCGGGAGTGGGTGAGCAGTTCTTC
v_call: TRBV28; j_call: TRBJ1-5; clone_size: few; d_call: -; cdr3_aa: CASSLMGQPQHF; cdr3_nt: TGTGCCAGCAGTTTGATGGGTCAGCCCCAGCATTTT
v_call: TRBV13; j_call: TRBJ1-4; clone_size: -; d_call: -; cdr3_aa: CASSSGDGEKLFF; cdr3_nt: TGTGCCAGCAGCTCCGGGGACGGAGAAAAACTGTTTTTT
v_call: TRBV28; j_call: TRBJ1-5; clone_size: -; d_call: -; cdr3_aa: CASSFLAGNQPQHF; cdr3_nt: TGTGCCAGCAGTTTTCTAGCGGGGAATCAGCCCCAGCATTTT
v_call: TRBV29-1; j_call: TRBJ2-7; clone_size: -; d_call: -; cdr3_aa: CSVVQGYEQYF; cdr3_nt: TGCAGCGTCGTTCAGGGCTACGAGCAGTACTTC
v_call: TRBV7-2; j_call: TRBJ2-5; clone_size: -; d_call: -; cdr3_aa: CASGLKETQYF; cdr3_nt: TGTGCCAGCGGACTCAAAGAGACCCAGTACTTC
v_call: TRBV5-1; j_call: TRBJ2-2; clone_size: -; d_call: TRBD2; cdr3_aa: CASLGLAGSAGELFF; cdr3_nt: TGCGCCAGCCTAGGTCTAGCGGGGTCCGCCGGGGAGCTGTTTTTT
v_call: TRBV10-1; j_call: TRBJ2-7; clone_size: -; d_call: TRBD1; cdr3_aa: CASSGPGQGYYEQYF; cdr3_nt: TGCGCCAGCAGTGGCCCGGGACAGGGGTACTACGAGCAGTACTTC
v_call: TRBV19; j_call: TRBJ2-1; clone_size: -; d_call: TRBD2; cdr3_aa: CASSIDRGSGRARDNEQFF; cdr3_nt: TGTGCCAGTAGTATAGATCGAGGTAGCGGGAGGGCCAGGGACAATGAGCAGTTCTTC
v_call: TRBV6-6; j_call: TRBJ2-5; clone_size: -; d_call: -; cdr3_aa: CASRGGHQETQYF; cdr3_nt: TGTGCCAGCAGGGGGGGACACCAAGAGACCCAGTACTTC
v_call: TRBV7-2; j_call: TRBJ1-5; clone_size: -; d_call: -; cdr3_aa: CASSLVRQSNQPQHF; cdr3_nt: TGTGCCAGCAGCTTAGTTAGGCAGAGCAATCAGCCCCAGCATTTT
v_call: TRBV5-4; j_call: TRBJ2-1; clone_size: -; d_call: TRBD2; cdr3_aa: CASSSGTSGRVVDNEQFF; cdr3_nt: TGTGCCAGCAGCTCCGGGACTAGCGGGAGGGTTGTCGACAATGAGCAGTTCTTC
v_call: TRBV6-5; j_call: TRBJ1-5; clone_size: -; d_call: TRBD1; cdr3_aa: CASSRTGAQPQHF; cdr3_nt: TGTGCCAGCAGTCGAACAGGGGCTCAGCCCCAGCATTTT
v_call: TRBV7-2; j_call: TRBJ2-7; clone_size: -; d_call: -; cdr3_aa: CASSYRTAAGSASYEQYF; cdr3_nt: TGTGCCAGCAGCTACAGGACAGCGGCGGGGTCGGCATCCTACGAGCAGTACTTC
v_call: TRBV15; j_call: TRBJ1-2; clone_size: once; d_call: -; cdr3_aa: CATSREGVGGYTF; cdr3_nt: TGTGCCACCAGCAGAGAAGGGGTTGGGGGCTACACCTTC
v_call: TRBV9; j_call: TRBJ2-3; clone_size: -; d_call: -; cdr3_aa: CASSVETDTQYF; cdr3_nt: TGTGCCAGCAGCGTAGAAACAGATACGCAGTATTTT
v_call: TRBV6-5; j_call: TRBJ1-1; clone_size: -; d_call: -; cdr3_aa: CASSYSIGVNTEAFF; cdr3_nt: TGTGCCAGCAGTTACTCGATAGGGGTGAACACTGAAGCTTTCTTT
v_call: TRBV7-6; j_call: TRBJ2-1; clone_size: -; d_call: TRBD1; cdr3_aa: CASSIGTGLNNEQFF; cdr3_nt: TGTGCCAGCAGCATAGGGACAGGGCTGAATAATGAGCAGTTCTTC
v_call: TRBV7-9; j_call: TRBJ2-3; clone_size: few; d_call: -; cdr3_aa: CASSLVAGYTDTQYF; cdr3_nt: TGTGCCAGCAGCTTAGTTGCGGGGTACACAGATACGCAGTATTTT
v_call: TRBV19; j_call: TRBJ1-5; clone_size: -; d_call: -; cdr3_aa: CASSIGNQPQHF; cdr3_nt: TGTGCCAGTAGTATTGGCAATCAGCCCCAGCATTTT
v_call: TRBV19; j_call: TRBJ2-3; clone_size: -; d_call: TRBD2; cdr3_aa: CASRTSGARTTDTQYF; cdr3_nt: TGTGCCAGTAGGACTAGCGGGGCGAGGACCACAGATACGCAGTATTTT
v_call: TRBV2; j_call: TRBJ1-5; clone_size: -; d_call: -; cdr3_aa: CASSEGRGGNQPQHF; cdr3_nt: TGTGCCAGCAGTGAAGGAAGAGGTGGCAATCAGCCCCAGCATTTT
v_call: TRBV28; j_call: TRBJ2-4; clone_size: -; d_call: -; cdr3_aa: CASGTVENIQYF; cdr3_nt: TGTGCCAGCGGGACCGTGGAAAACATTCAGTACTTC
v_call: TRBV18; j_call: TRBJ2-7; clone_size: once; d_call: TRBD2; cdr3_aa: CASSLGTSDNEQYF; cdr3_nt: TGTGCCAGCTCACTCGGGACTAGCGACAACGAGCAGTACTTC
v_call: TRBV19; j_call: TRBJ1-4; clone_size: -; d_call: TRBD1; cdr3_aa: CASSIANRGRSTNEKLFF; cdr3_nt: TGTGCCAGTAGTATAGCGAACAGGGGGCGATCAACTAATGAAAAACTGTTTTTT
v_call: TRBV7-3; j_call: TRBJ1-2; clone_size: -; d_call: TRBD1; cdr3_aa: CASSPGTGNGYTF; cdr3_nt: TGTGCCAGCAGCCCTGGGACAGGGAATGGCTACACCTTC
v_call: TRBV5-1; j_call: TRBJ2-1; clone_size: once; d_call: -; cdr3_aa: CASSLDRVSYNEQFF; cdr3_nt: TGCGCCAGCAGCTTGGACAGGGTCTCCTACAATGAGCAGTTCTTC
v_call: TRBV5-5; j_call: TRBJ1-1; clone_size: -; d_call: TRBD1; cdr3_aa: CASSSGTGKTEAFF; cdr3_nt: TGTGCCAGCAGCTCCGGGACAGGGAAGACTGAAGCTTTCTTT
v_call: TRBV5-1; j_call: TRBJ1-2; clone_size: -; d_call: -; cdr3_aa: CASSLGTQGYLKGYTF; cdr3_nt: TGCGCCAGCAGCTTGGGTACACAGGGTTATTTGAAGGGCTACACCTTC
v_call: TRBV30; j_call: TRBJ2-1; clone_size: -; d_call: TRBD1; cdr3_aa: CAWLTGQGNNEQFF; cdr3_nt: TGTGCCTGGCTGACGGGACAGGGGAACAATGAGCAGTTCTTC
v_call: TRBV25-1; j_call: TRBJ1-1; clone_size: -; d_call: TRBD1; cdr3_aa: CASQGAHVNTEAFF; cdr3_nt: TGTGCCAGTCAGGGGGCGCACGTGAACACTGAAGCTTTCTTT
v_call: TRBV30; j_call: TRBJ2-5; clone_size: -; d_call: TRBD1; cdr3_aa: CAWSDRGGETQYF; cdr3_nt: TGTGCCTGGAGTGACAGGGGCGGCGAGACCCAGTACTTC
v_call: TRBV15; j_call: TRBJ2-1; clone_size: -; d_call: TRBD2; cdr3_aa: CATKLLAGANEQFF; cdr3_nt: TGTGCCACCAAACTCCTAGCGGGAGCGAATGAGCAGTTCTTC
v_call: TRBV4-3; j_call: TRBJ1-4; clone_size: -; d_call: -; cdr3_aa: CASSQEVIREKLFF; cdr3_nt: TGCGCCAGCAGCCAAGAAGTAATTCGTGAAAAACTGTTTTTT
v_call: TRBV5-4; j_call: TRBJ1-3; clone_size: -; d_call: -; cdr3_aa: CASSSARQDRNTIYF; cdr3_nt: TGTGCCAGCAGCTCCGCCAGACAGGACCGAAACACCATATATTTT
v_call: TRBV19; j_call: TRBJ1-5; clone_size: -; d_call: -; cdr3_aa: CASSPTVYSNQPQHF; cdr3_nt: TGTGCCAGTAGCCCGACAGTCTATAGCAATCAGCCCCAGCATTTT
v_call: TRBV28; j_call: TRBJ2-7; clone_size: -; d_call: TRBD2; cdr3_aa: CASSLGAAGGNGEQYF; cdr3_nt: TGTGCCAGCAGTTTAGGAGCTGCGGGAGGCAACGGGGAGCAGTACTTC
v_call: TRBV10-3; j_call: TRBJ2-2; clone_size: -; d_call: TRBD2; cdr3_aa: CATRAGENTGELFF; cdr3_nt: TGTGCCACACGGGCGGGAGAGAACACCGGGGAGCTGTTTTTT
v_call: TRBV18; j_call: TRBJ2-5; clone_size: once; d_call: -; cdr3_aa: CASSPEETQYF; cdr3_nt: TGTGCCAGCTCACCAGAAGAGACCCAGTACTTC
v_call: TRBV7-6; j_call: TRBJ1-1; clone_size: -; d_call: TRBD1; cdr3_aa: CASSSRQGGRPEAFF; cdr3_nt: TGTGCCAGCAGCTCAAGACAGGGAGGGAGGCCTGAAGCTTTCTTT
v_call: TRBV6-1; j_call: TRBJ1-5; clone_size: -; d_call: -; cdr3_aa: CASSEGLGGNQPQHF; cdr3_nt: TGTGCCAGCAGTGAAGGCTTGGGCGGCAATCAGCCCCAGCATTTT
v_call: TRBV19; j_call: TRBJ2-1; clone_size: -; d_call: -; cdr3_aa: CASSIRDGAYNEQFF; cdr3_nt: TGTGCCAGTAGTATCCGGGACGGTGCCTACAATGAGCAGTTCTTC
v_call: TRBV10-3; j_call: TRBJ1-3; clone_size: -; d_call: -; cdr3_aa: CAISEFIGPTSGNTIYF; cdr3_nt: TGTGCCATCAGTGAGTTTATCGGGCCAACCTCTGGAAACACCATATATTTT